In this sample, the clone carrying this T cell receptor beta chain turned up once. This entry belongs to a study of blood T cell repertoires in COVID-19. On the study more broadly: T cells, B-cell-depleted T cells, or PBMCs supplied cDNA or gDNA.

V was trimmed by 0 bases and J by 10 bases, leaving 12 bases between them. This CDR3 is 13 amino acids long. CDR1 LGHNA and CDR2 YNFKEQ come from the germline V gene. Per the original data handling: Quantification of nucleated cells was approximated via reference gene primer amplification. TCRdb's copy holds only in-frame clones and misses some; the assay was immunoSEQ multiplex PCR. The DNA gave D and trimming, while V, J and clone size come from that table. The sample consists of about 140,000 clones, around 81% of them appearing once. The sample comprised peripheral blood. The gene calls are TRBV4-2 and TRBJ1-1, with a weak D call TRBD1 (5 bases). This sequence was found in a human donor in a cohort sampled during active COVID-19. The CDR3 region has the DNA TGTGCCAGCAGCCAAGAGCTATTAGGGGTAGCTTTCTTT. It translates to CASSQELLGVAFF.